The 7 T cell receptor beta chains below all came from one sample that was sequenced in a study of cytomegalovirus exposure and HLA in healthy donors. In the PCR, 60 Vbeta and 13 Jbeta primers were used. Repertoires were generated with immunoSEQ multiplex PCR, while TCRdb's copy carries only in-frame clones and drops some. Of 35,000 to 45,000 clones in the sample, 51% were seen once. Input material: PBMCs. The receptor set was obtained from a man aged 55 to 70 in good health and CMV-seronegative.

The rearrangement joins TRBV4-3 to TRBJ2-3; 9 bases line up with TRBD2. Germline trimming cut 4 bases from V and 1 base from J; bases unmatched to any gene: 3. The CDR3 spans 15 residues. The germline CDR1 and CDR2 sequences are LGHNA and YSLEER. CDR3 nucleotide sequence: TGCGCCAGCAGCCCATTAGCGGGAGGCACAGATACGCAGTATTTT. Its protein is CASSPLAGGTDTQYF.

V and J are TRBV7-2 and TRBJ2-2, with 14 bases that match TRBD2. V lost 1 base, J lost 0 bases, and 4 bases stayed unmatched. Germline V gives CDR1 SGHTA, CDR2 FQGNSA. This CDR3 has 19 residues. In DNA, the CDR3 is TGTGCCAGCAGCTTAGAGGGACTAGCGGGAGTAGCGAACACCGGGGAGCTGTTTTTT. This sequence encodes CASSLEGLAGVANTGELFF.

This chain connects TRBV6-5 to TRBJ2-5, with 13 positions matching TRBD2. Trimming cost V 4 bases and J 3 bases; bases outside gene matches: 5. Per germline, CDR1 MNHEY and CDR2 SVGAGI. This CDR3 has 16 residues. The CDR3 bases are TGTGCCAGCAGTTCCGGGACTAGCGGGATGGAAGAGACCCAGTACTTC. It specifies CASSSGTSGMEETQYF.

The chain carries TRBV10-1 and TRBJ2-3, with D maybe TRBD2 (5 bases). Trimming cost V 6 bases and J 2 bases, with 9 bases left between them. This CDR3 comprises 13 residues. Germline CDR1 reads WNHNN; CDR2 reads SYGVQD (reference sequence). The CDR3 region has the DNA TGCGCCAGCAGCCGGGAAATCACAGATACGCAGTATTTT. This translates into CASSREITDTQYF.

The rearrangement joins TRBV19 to TRBJ1-1; TRBD1 aligns across 8 bases. CDR3 length: 14 amino acids. V shed 11 bases and J 2 bases; nucleotides not matched to a gene: 10. Germline CDR1 reads LNHDA; CDR2 reads SQIVND (reference sequence). As DNA, the CDR3 is TGTGCCTCTGCGGGCAGGGGGCCCAACACTGAAGCTTTCTTT. The encoded protein is CASAGRGPNTEAFF.

This chain joins TRBV7-7 and TRBJ2-5; weak D call: TRBD1 (6 bases). V was cut by 5 bases and J by 2 bases, with 12 bases left in between. CDR3 length: 14 amino acids. Germline values: CDR1 SSHAT, CDR2 FNYEAQ (reference sequence). The CDR3 spells CASSRSGQQETQYF. The CDR3 nucleotides read TGTGCCAGCAGCCGCTCGGGACAACAAGAGACCCAGTACTTC.

V is TRBV7-9 and J is TRBJ2-3, with a possible D match to TRBD2 (5 bases). Germline CDR1 reads SEHNR; CDR2 reads FQNEAQ (reference sequence). V was shortened by 1 base and J by 3 bases, with 11 bases between the two germline ends. The CDR3 extends over 15 amino acids. The CDR3: CASSLVSGLTDTQYF. The CDR3 nucleotides read TGTGCCAGCAGCTTAGTATCTGGACTGACAGATACGCAGTATTTT.